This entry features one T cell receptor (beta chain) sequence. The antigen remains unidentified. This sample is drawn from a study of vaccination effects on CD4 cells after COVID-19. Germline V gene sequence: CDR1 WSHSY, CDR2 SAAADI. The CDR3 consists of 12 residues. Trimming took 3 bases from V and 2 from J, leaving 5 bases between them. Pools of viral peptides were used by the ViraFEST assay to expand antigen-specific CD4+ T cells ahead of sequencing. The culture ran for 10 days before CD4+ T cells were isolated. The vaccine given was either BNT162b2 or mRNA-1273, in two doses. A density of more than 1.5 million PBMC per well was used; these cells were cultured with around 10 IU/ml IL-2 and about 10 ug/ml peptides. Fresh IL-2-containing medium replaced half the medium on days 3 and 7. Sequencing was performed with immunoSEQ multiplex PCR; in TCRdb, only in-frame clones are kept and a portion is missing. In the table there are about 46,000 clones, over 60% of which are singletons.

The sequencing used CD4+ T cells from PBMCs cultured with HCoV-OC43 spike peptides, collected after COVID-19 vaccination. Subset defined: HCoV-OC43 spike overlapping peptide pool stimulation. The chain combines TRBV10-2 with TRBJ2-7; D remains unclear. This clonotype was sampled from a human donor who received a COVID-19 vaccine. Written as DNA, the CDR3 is TGCGCCAGCAGTGACACCACCTACGAGCAGTACTTC. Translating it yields CASSDTTYEQYF.